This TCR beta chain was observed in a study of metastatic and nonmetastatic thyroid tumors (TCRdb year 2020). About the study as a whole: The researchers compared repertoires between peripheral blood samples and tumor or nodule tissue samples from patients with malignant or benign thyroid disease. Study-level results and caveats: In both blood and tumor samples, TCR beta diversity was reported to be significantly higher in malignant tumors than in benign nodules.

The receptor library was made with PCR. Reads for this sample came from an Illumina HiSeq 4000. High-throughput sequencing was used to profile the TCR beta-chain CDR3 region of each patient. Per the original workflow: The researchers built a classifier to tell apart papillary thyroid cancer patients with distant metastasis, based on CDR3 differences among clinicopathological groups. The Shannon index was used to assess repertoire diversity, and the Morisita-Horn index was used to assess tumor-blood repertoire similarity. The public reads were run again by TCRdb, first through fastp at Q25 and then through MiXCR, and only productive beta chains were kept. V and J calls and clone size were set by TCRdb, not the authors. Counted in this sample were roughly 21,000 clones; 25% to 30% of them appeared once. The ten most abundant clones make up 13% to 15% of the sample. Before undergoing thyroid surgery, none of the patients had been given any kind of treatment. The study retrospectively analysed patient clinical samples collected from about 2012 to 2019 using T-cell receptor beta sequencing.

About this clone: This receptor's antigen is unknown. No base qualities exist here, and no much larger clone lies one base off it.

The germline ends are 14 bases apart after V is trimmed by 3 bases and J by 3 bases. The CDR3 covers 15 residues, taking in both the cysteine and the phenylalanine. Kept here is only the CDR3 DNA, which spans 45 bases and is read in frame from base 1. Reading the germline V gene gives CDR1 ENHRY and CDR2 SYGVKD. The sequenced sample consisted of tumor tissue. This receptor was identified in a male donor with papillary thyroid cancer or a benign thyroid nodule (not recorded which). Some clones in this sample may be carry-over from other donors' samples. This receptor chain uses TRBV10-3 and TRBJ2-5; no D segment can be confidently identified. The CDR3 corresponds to CAISEESGREETQYF. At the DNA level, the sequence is TGTGCCATCAGTGAAGAGTCGGGTCGGGAAGAGACCCAGTACTTC.